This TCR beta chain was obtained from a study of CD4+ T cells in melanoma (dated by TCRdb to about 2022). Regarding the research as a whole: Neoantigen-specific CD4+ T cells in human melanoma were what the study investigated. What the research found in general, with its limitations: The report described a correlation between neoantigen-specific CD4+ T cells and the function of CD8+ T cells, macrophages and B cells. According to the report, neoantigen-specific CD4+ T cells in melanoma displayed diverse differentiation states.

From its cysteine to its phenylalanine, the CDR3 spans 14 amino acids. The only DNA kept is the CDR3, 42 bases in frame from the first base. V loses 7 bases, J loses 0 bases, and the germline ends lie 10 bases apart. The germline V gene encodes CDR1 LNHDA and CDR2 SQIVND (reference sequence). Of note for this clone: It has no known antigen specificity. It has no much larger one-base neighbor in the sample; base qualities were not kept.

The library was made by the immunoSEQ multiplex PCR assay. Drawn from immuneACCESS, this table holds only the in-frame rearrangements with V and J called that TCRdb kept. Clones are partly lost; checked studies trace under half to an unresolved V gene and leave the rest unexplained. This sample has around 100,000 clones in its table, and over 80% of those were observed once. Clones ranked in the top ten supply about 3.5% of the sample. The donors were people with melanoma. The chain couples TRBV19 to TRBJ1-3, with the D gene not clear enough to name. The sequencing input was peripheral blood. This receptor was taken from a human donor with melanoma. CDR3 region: CASKERFSGNTIYF. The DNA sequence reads TGTGCCAGTAAAGAGCGTTTCTCTGGAAACACCATATATTTT.